The 5 T cell receptor beta chains below were found in one sample sequenced in a study of control samples from healthy donors and cancer patients. Clones were sequenced by immunoSEQ multiplex PCR, and TCRdb holds only the in-frame ones, with some missing. The sample shows 350,000 to 450,000 clones, over 75% of them seen only once. The material sequenced was PBMCs. The receptors derive from a man aged 35-49 years with head and neck cancer.

The chain has TRBV6-4 and TRBJ2-2, with TRBD1 matching 7 bases. CDR1 MRHNA and CDR2 SNTAGT come from the germline V gene. The CDR3 length is 16 residues. V trimming: 4 bases; J trimming: 6 bases; junction bases outside the gene matches: 11. The CDR3 nucleotides are TGTGCCAGCAGTGTAGAAGGGGGCAGTAAAGCCGGGGAGCTGTTTTTT. As protein: CASSVEGGSKAGELFF.

V is TRBV6-5 and J is TRBJ2-2; D remains ambiguous. V dropped 2 bases and J dropped 7 bases, with 11 bases sitting between them. This CDR3 comprises 14 residues. The V gene's germline CDR1 is MNHEY and CDR2 SVGAGI. This chain's CDR3 is CASSYRIVDGELFF. The CDR3 DNA reads TGTGCCAGCAGTTACCGGATCGTGGACGGGGAGCTGTTTTTT.

This clone was detected a few times. The gene calls are TRBV10-2 and TRBJ1-4, with 7 bases aligning to TRBD1. The CDR3 has 15 residues. CDR1 and CDR2 from the germline V gene are WSHSY and SAAADI. Trimming removed 10 bases from V and 4 bases from J; junction bases left unmatched: 12. This chain's CDR3 is CATRDRPEGNEKLFF. In DNA, the CDR3 is TGCGCCACCCGGGACAGACCCGAGGGTAATGAAAAACTGTTTTTT.

The J gene is TRBJ2-1, the V gene TRBV12-3 or TRBV12-4; D not resolved. Trimming took off 6 bases at V and 10 bases at J, with 13 bases between the two ends. This CDR3 is built from 12 residues. CDR3 bases: TGTGCCAGCAGCACGGGTCCCTCCGAGCAGTTCTTC. Its translation: CASSTGPSEQFF.

This clone turned up a few times. A junction end diverges from the germline sequence, so it may reflect a read error. CDR3 in DNA: TGTGCCAGTAGTACCGGGACAGTCGGTGGAATCACCATATATTTT. Amino acids: CASSTGTVGGITIYF. The J gene is TRBJ1-3, the V gene TRBV19; 7 nucleotides line up with TRBD1. CDR3 length equals 15 residues. Looked up from germline, CDR1 is LNHDA and CDR2 is SQIVND (reference sequence).